This T cell receptor (beta chain) was obtained from a study of PD-L1 blockade in urothelial cancer (dated by TCRdb to the late 2010s). Some background on the complete study: Every patient began therapy in about 2014 and was given atezolizumab 1,200 mg intravenously every 3 weeks. About 90% of the 29 patients were identified as males with urothelial cancer of bladder origin, and a prior smoking history was reported by 18 of 29 patients. Patients had an ECOG performance status of 0 or 1 and had received between 0 and 3 prior chemotherapy regimens. From tumor samples, the median yield was around 1,400 T cells and around 990 unique TCRs, with median clonality of roughly 0.096 and T cell proportion of about 0.097. An exploratory multi-omic analysis was conducted of the somatic, immune and clinical correlates of response to PD-L1 blockade with atezolizumab in urothelial cancer. TCR sequencing covered pretreatment tumor samples and matched, serially collected peripheral blood taken before and after atezolizumab treatment. Durable clinical benefit was defined as a progression-free survival longer than 6 months, and TCR features were additionally tested against progression-free survival and overall survival. In the same patients, pretreatment tumors underwent whole exome sequencing and RNA sequencing in addition to TCR sequencing. Durable clinical benefit was achieved by nine patients and was not achieved by 20 patients. Pretreatment blood TCR-seq was available for about 27 patients, at least one posttreatment blood collection was obtained for 25 or so patients, and tumor TCR-seq was available for 25 or so patients. Five patients were left out of tumor TCR analyses because tumors from two patients failed quality control and three patients had no tumor available. Here is what the overall study found, with its caveats: FFPE tumor samples that were not collected immediately before treatment were used, and only one sample per patient was analyzed, so heterogeneity was possibly missed. A higher proportion of tumor-infiltrating T lymphocytes was found in patients with durable benefit (n ≈ 22, Mann-Whitney p = 0.047). At 3 weeks after the start of treatment, tumor-associated TCR clones in peripheral blood had expanded more in patients with durable benefit (n ≈ 24, p = 0.022). Because the sample size was small (n ≈ 27) and many of the analyses were exploratory, the results are meant to be hypothesis-generating.

Via the germline V gene, CDR1 is MNHGY and CDR2 SAAAGT. Trimming at the junction amounts to 10 bases on V and 6 bases on J, and the germline ends lie 22 bases apart. The CDR3 spans 16 residues, from the cysteine through the phenylalanine. The only DNA kept is the CDR3, 48 bases in frame from the first base. Synthetic TCR analog templates were spiked into each PCR to estimate absolute template abundance from read counts. In FFPE tumors, housekeeping genes were amplified and quantified as a way to estimate usable DNA and compute T cell fraction. The immunoSEQ assay used bias-controlled V and J gene primers to amplify TCRbeta CDR3 regions from genomic DNA. Sequencing of rearranged TCRbeta segments was performed at approximately 20X coverage. Concerning the study's data processing: Clustering was used to correct sequencing errors, and CDR3s were annotated against IMGT so that V, D and J genes could be assigned. Only productive TCRbeta rearrangements were used in downstream analyses, excluding out-of-frame or stop-codon sequences. Clonality was calculated as one minus the Shannon entropy normalized by the log of the number of unique productive sequences. Fisher's exact test with Benjamini-Hochberg correction, using a cutoff of adjusted p below 0.01, was how clones that differed between time points or between blood and tumor were identified. In TCRdb, the immuneACCESS table is reduced to in-frame sequences with V and J assigned. These tables do not hold every clone; where another copy was compared, an unresolved V gene accounts for under half, and the others remain unexplained. V, J and clone size are taken as reported in that table, and D and trimming were inferred from the DNA itself. The sample profile shows 2,000 to 2,500 clones; 35% to 40% of them were found once. In total, the top ten clones hold approximately 15% of the sample.

In regard to this clone: No antigen is known for it. There are no base qualities to consult, and no much larger clone falls within one base.

In the paper's terms, the time point label means: pretreatment tumor sample. A total of around 30 patients with locally advanced or metastatic urothelial carcinoma, treated at Memorial Sloan Kettering on a trial protocol, made up the cohort. Every piece of tumor tissue used for sequencing was obtained before atezolizumab dosing. The Qiagen DNeasy Blood extraction kit was used to purify genomic DNA from total PBMCs and tumor samples. The receptor chain draws on TRBV6-8 and TRBJ1-6, and perhaps TRBD1 as D gene, on 5 matching bases. This TCR was recovered from a man aged 55 to 69 with urothelial cancer. This material consisted of tumor tissue, taken before atezolizumab (anti-PD-L1) treatment. The CDR3 corresponds to CAIRVGEAGGNSPLHF. The DNA sequence is given as TGTGCCATCAGGGTAGGAGAGGCCGGGGGTAATTCACCCCTCCACTTT.